A selection of T cell receptor beta chains follows, all from one sample in a study of T-cell memory formation after mild COVID-19. TCRdb re-called the 5' RACE reads through MiXCR, storing one row per CDR3 protein. Altogether hundreds of thousands of distinct CDR3 sequences are present, about 24% being singletons, with the ten largest covering around 8.1%. The sequenced sample was PBMCs or a T cell subset sorted from them (not recorded which). The receptors come from an adult woman who had mild COVID-19 (a few samples of this study predate the infection). Cell type and time point are not known. Each CDR3 is given with its conserved first and last residue. Fields, in order: D gene, clone size, V gene, J gene, CDR3 protein, CDR3 DNA. The D gene is left open where the match is weak. The listing skips clone size in some rows; elsewhere it reads once, few, many or a size class.

TRBD2	few	TRBV7-2	TRBJ2-7	CASSHIGGLDPYEQYF	TGTGCCAGCAGCCATATAGGGGGACTAGACCCCTACGAGCAGTACTTC
NA	NA	TRBV7-8	TRBJ2-3	CASSLLRTLADTQYF	TGTGCCAGCAGCTTACTAAGGACGTTAGCAGATACGCAGTATTTT
NA	many	TRBV5-5	TRBJ2-1	CASSFDLYNEQFF	TGTGCCAGCAGCTTTGACCTTTACAATGAGCAGTTCTTC
NA	NA	TRBV7-6	TRBJ1-6	CASSSQQWGGSPLHF	TGTGCCAGCAGCTCCCAGCAGTGGGGAGGTTCACCCCTCCACTTT
NA	NA	TRBV2	TRBJ1-2	CASSVRGGGNGHTF	TGTGCCAGCAGTGTACGAGGGGGTGGGAATGGCCACACCTTC
NA	few	TRBV30	TRBJ2-5	CAWIGGQHQETQYF	TGTGCCTGGATCGGGGGACAGCACCAAGAGACCCAGTACTTC
NA	few	TRBV12-3/TRBV12-4	TRBJ1-1	CASSFGTTEAFF	TGTGCCAGCAGTTTCGGGACAACTGAAGCTTTCTTT
NA	NA	TRBV24-1	TRBJ2-7	CATSDSQEGAYEQYF	TGTGCCACCAGTGATTCCCAGGAGGGGGCCTACGAGCAGTACTTC
TRBD2	few	TRBV29-1	TRBJ2-2	CSVETLAGGTTGELFF	TGCAGCGTTGAGACCTTAGCGGGAGGGACCACCGGGGAGCTGTTTTTT
NA	few	TRBV6-5	TRBJ2-2	CASRREKASGELFF	TGTGCCAGCAGGCGCGAAAAGGCTTCGGGGGAGCTGTTTTTT
TRBD2	many	TRBV7-9	TRBJ2-7	CASSLASGAYEQYF	TGTGCCAGCAGCTTAGCTAGCGGGGCCTACGAGCAGTACTTC
TRBD1	few	TRBV19	TRBJ1-5	CASSEGTDSNQPQHF	TGTGCCAGTAGCGAAGGGACAGATAGCAATCAGCCCCAGCATTTT
NA	few	TRBV27	TRBJ2-2	CASSPRVGGELFF	TGTGCCAGCAGTCCCCGGGTCGGGGGGGAGCTGTTTTTT
TRBD2	NA	TRBV5-1	TRBJ2-1	CASSSRLAGVGDEQFF	TGCGCCAGCAGCTCGCGGTTAGCGGGAGTTGGTGATGAGCAGTTCTTC
TRBD2	few	TRBV7-6	TRBJ2-1	CASSLAASGGAGEQFF	TGTGCCAGCAGCTTAGCGGCTAGCGGGGGGGCCGGCGAGCAGTTCTTC
NA	NA	TRBV7-6	TRBJ1-2	CATTQDPGLGGYTF	TGTGCCACCACTCAAGACCCGGGGCTGGGTGGCTACACCTTC
NA	few	TRBV3-1	TRBJ1-2	CASSQGLAGRGYTF	TGTGCCAGCAGCCAAGGGTTGGCAGGGAGAGGCTACACCTTC
NA	NA	TRBV12-3/TRBV12-4	TRBJ1-2	CASRPPGPNSYGYTF	TGTGCCAGCAGACCGCCGGGACCGAACAGCTATGGCTACACCTTC
NA	few	TRBV29-1	TRBJ1-1	CSVERTVRTFF	TGCAGCGTTGAAAGGACAGTCCGAACTTTCTTT
TRBD2	few	TRBV29-1	TRBJ2-1	CSVLEREVYNEQFF	TGCAGCGTTCTGGAGCGGGAGGTCTACAATGAGCAGTTCTTC
NA	NA	TRBV9	TRBJ1-2	CASTLRAAGDYGYTF	TGTGCCAGCACCCTACGGGCCGCGGGTGATTATGGCTACACCTTC
NA	NA	TRBV5-6	TRBJ1-1	CASSFRRPNTEAFF	TGTGCCAGCAGCTTCAGGAGACCGAACACTGAAGCTTTCTTT
NA	many	TRBV4-2	TRBJ1-1	CASREDPGRVDTEAFF	TGTGCCAGCAGGGAAGATCCAGGGCGCGTGGACACTGAAGCTTTCTTT
NA	few	TRBV6-5	TRBJ2-2	CASQGSGRVGELFF	TGTGCCAGCCAAGGCAGCGGTCGGGTCGGGGAGCTGTTTTTT
TRBD1	NA	TRBV9	TRBJ2-3	CASRGQFTDTQYF	TGTGCCAGCAGGGGACAGTTCACAGATACGCAGTATTTT
NA	few	TRBV19	TRBJ2-7	CASSIAPWYEQYF	TGTGCCAGTAGTATAGCCCCGTGGTACGAGCAGTACTTC
NA	NA	TRBV7-3	TRBJ1-2	CASSLSPTDYGYTF	TGTGCCAGCAGCTTATCCCCGACAGACTATGGCTACACCTTC
NA	few	TRBV5-1	TRBJ2-2	CASSSRTFTGELFF	TGCGCCAGCAGCTCTAGAACCTTCACCGGGGAGCTGTTTTTT
NA	NA	TRBV10-3	TRBJ2-7	CAIRERDSSYEQYF	TGTGCCATCAGGGAGCGGGACAGCTCCTACGAGCAGTACTTC
NA	NA	TRBV5-1	TRBJ1-2	CASSLAPDLYGYTF	TGCGCCAGCAGCTTGGCTCCAGATCTCTATGGCTACACCTTC
NA	once	TRBV11-2	TRBJ1-2	CASSLYERTNYGHTF	TGTGCCAGCAGCTTATATGAACGGACTAACTATGGCCACACCTTC
NA	NA	TRBV27	TRBJ2-6	CASSAWDSSLVGGDVLTF	TGTGCCAGCAGCGCCTGGGACAGCTCTCTGGTTGGGGGGGACGTCCTGACTTTC
NA	few	TRBV4-3	TRBJ1-4	CASSRALSAPGKLFF	TGCGCCAGCAGCCGAGCGCTCTCAGCCCCGGGAAAACTGTTTTTT
TRBD1	NA	TRBV25-1	TRBJ2-4	CASSRDRASDIQYF	TGTGCCAGCAGTAGGGACAGGGCTTCCGACATTCAGTACTTC
NA	few	TRBV5-4	TRBJ1-2	CASSLARVTANYGYTF	TGTGCCAGCAGCTTGGCCAGGGTCACCGCTAACTATGGCTACACCTTC
NA	NA	TRBV10-3	TRBJ2-7	CAIRFRTDSYEQYF	TGTGCCATCAGGTTTCGGACGGACTCCTACGAGCAGTACTTC
NA	NA	TRBV15	TRBJ1-5	CATSRGPGGVQPQHF	TGTGCCACCAGCAGAGGGCCGGGTGGGGTGCAGCCCCAGCATTTT
NA	NA	TRBV5-1	TRBJ2-5	CASSFGAAEETQYF	TGCGCCAGCAGCTTCGGGGCAGCGGAAGAGACCCAGTACTTC
NA	NA	TRBV5-1	TRBJ1-3	CASSFGQGTGNTIYF	TGCGCCAGCAGCTTTGGTCAGGGGACTGGAAACACCATATATTTT
NA	NA	TRBV7-9	TRBJ1-1	CASSSTLPRQVNTEAFF	TGTGCCAGCAGCTCAACATTGCCCCGGCAGGTGAACACTGAAGCTTTCTTT
NA	NA	TRBV20-1	TRBJ1-6	CSATLKGISNSPLHF	TGCAGTGCAACACTGAAGGGGATTTCCAATTCACCCCTCCACTTT
NA	NA	TRBV27	TRBJ2-7	CASSPNRVSSLREQYF	TGTGCCAGCAGCCCTAACAGGGTTTCGTCCCTACGCGAGCAGTACTTC
TRBD1	once	TRBV5-4	TRBJ1-2	CASSFGQAVYTF	TGTGCCAGCAGCTTTGGACAGGCGGTCTACACCTTC
NA	NA	TRBV7-9	TRBJ2-7	CASSGPRVGNSEQYF	TGTGCCAGCAGCGGGCCCAGGGTCGGGAATAGCGAGCAGTACTTC
TRBD1	NA	TRBV6-2/TRBV6-3	TRBJ2-1	CASSFPGQGQGAYNEQFF	TGTGCCAGCAGTTTTCCTGGACAAGGACAGGGGGCCTACAATGAGCAGTTCTTC
NA	NA	TRBV21-1	TRBJ2-3	CALPKGNTQYF	TGTGCCCTCCCCAAAGGAAATACGCAGTATTTT
TRBD1	NA	TRBV4-1	TRBJ1-3	CASSQESVTGGSGNTIYF	TGCGCCAGCAGCCAAGAGAGTGTGACAGGGGGCTCTGGAAACACCATATATTTT
NA	few	TRBV18	TRBJ1-5	CASSEIDKQPQHF	TGTGCCAGCTCAGAAATAGACAAGCAGCCCCAGCATTTT
NA	many	TRBV5-1	TRBJ2-3	CASSFGAGPLTDTQYF	TGCGCCAGCAGCTTTGGGGCGGGTCCACTCACAGATACGCAGTATTTT
NA	NA	TRBV9	TRBJ1-4	CASSVGQGNEKLFF	TGTGCCAGCAGCGTAGGTCAGGGAAATGAAAAACTGTTTTTT